The clone carrying this T cell receptor (beta chain) was picked up a small number of times. Its target is unknown. The use of a sample-barcoded 5' primer and a J-beta primer mix characterized a second PCR of about 7 to 12 cycles. Each cDNA molecule was tagged by a template-switch adaptor that had 12 random nucleotides. Every sample returned 2.5 million or more CDR3-containing paired-end reads. MiXCR was run by TCRdb on the 5' RACE reads, yielding one entry per CDR3 protein. The data hold 1.5 million or so distinct CDR3 sequences, with 40% to 50% observed a single time. The source of the sample is a study of blood T cells in healthy people across ages. Overall study: About one barcoded TCR beta cDNA was captured per two T cells. Study-level results: The study lacked donor CMV status, which possibly confounded expanded clonotype changes.

In germline, CDR1 is DFQATT, CDR2 SNEGSKA (reference sequence). V dropped 0 bases and J dropped 1 base, with 9 bases sitting between them. The CDR3 is 14 residues long. V and J are TRBV20-1 and TRBJ2-5; D not resolved. The receptor comes from a woman younger than 30 in good health. Sequenced: blood. In DNA, the CDR3 is TGCAGTGCTAGAGATATGCAGAGCCAAGAGACCCAGTACTTC. It encodes CSARDMQSQETQYF.